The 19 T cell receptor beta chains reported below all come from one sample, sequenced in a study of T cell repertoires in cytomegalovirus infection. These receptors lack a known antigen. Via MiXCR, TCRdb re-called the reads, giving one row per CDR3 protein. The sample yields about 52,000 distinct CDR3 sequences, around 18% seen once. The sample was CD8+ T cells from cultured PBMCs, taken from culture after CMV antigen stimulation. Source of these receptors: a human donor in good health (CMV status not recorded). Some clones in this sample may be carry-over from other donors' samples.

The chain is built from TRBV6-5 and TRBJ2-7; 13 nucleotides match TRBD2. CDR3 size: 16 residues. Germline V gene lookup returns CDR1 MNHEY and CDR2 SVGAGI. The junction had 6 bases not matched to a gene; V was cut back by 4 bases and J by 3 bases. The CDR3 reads CASSFTGLAGDYEQYF. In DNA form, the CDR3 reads TGTGCCAGCAGTTTCACCGGACTAGCGGGAGACTACGAGCAGTACTTC.

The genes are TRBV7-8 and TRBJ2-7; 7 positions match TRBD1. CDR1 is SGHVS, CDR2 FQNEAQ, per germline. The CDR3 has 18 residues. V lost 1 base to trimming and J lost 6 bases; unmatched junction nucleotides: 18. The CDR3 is CASSLGAETGFISSEQYF. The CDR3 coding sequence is TGTGCCAGCAGCTTAGGGGCCGAGACAGGGTTCATATCTTCCGAGCAGTACTTC.

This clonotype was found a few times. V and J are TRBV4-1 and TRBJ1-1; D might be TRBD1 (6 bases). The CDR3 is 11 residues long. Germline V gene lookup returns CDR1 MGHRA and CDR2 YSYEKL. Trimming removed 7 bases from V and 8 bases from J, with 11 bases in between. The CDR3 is CASTLRGEAFF. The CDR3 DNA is TGCGCCAGCACCCTCAGGGGAGAAGCTTTCTTT.

DNA for the CDR3: TGTGCCATCAGTGAGACAGGGGGCACAGATACGCAGTATTTT. Residues: CAISETGGTDTQYF. The J gene is TRBJ2-3, the V gene TRBV10-3; 7 nucleotides line up with TRBD1. The CDR3 runs 14 residues. V shed 2 bases and J 1 base; nucleotides not matched to a gene: 0. Germline V CDR1 and CDR2: ENHRY, SYGVKD.

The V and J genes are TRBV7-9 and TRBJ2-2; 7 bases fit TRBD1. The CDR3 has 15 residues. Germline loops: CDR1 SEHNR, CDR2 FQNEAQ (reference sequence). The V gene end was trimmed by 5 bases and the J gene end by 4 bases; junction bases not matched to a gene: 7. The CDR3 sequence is CASSPSGGITGELFF. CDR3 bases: TGTGCCAGCAGCCCCTCAGGGGGAATCACCGGGGAGCTGTTTTTT.

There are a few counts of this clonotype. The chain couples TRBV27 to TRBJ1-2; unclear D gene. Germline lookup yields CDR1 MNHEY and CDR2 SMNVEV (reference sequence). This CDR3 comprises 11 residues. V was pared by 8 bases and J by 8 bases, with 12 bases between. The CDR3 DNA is TGTGCCAGCGCAGGACCCTCGGGCTACACCTTC. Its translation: CASAGPSGYTF.

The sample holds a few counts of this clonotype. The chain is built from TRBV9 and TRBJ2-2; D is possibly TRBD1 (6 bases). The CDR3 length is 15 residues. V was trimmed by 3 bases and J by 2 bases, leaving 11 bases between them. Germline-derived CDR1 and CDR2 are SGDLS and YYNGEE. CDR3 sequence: CASSAPDRNTGELFF. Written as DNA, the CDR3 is TGTGCCAGCAGCGCCCCGGACAGAAACACCGGGGAGCTGTTTTTT.

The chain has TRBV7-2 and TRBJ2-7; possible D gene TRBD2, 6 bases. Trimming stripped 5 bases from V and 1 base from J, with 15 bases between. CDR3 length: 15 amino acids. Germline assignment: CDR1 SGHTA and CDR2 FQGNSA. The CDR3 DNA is TGTGCCAGCAGCCAAGGCGGGGCGCCTTCCTACGAGCAGTACTTC. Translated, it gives CASSQGGAPSYEQYF.

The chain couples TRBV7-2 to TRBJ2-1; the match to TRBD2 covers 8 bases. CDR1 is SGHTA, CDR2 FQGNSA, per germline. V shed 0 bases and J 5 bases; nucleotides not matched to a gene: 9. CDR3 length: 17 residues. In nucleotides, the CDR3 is TGTGCCAGCAGCTTAGCGGGGTTAGCGGGGACCCACAATGAGCAGTTCTTC. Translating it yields CASSLAGLAGTHNEQFF.

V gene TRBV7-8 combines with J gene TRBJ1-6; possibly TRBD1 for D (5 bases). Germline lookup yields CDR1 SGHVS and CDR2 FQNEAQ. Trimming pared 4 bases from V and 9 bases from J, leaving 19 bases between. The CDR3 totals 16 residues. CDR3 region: CASSSGGGDFVSPLHF. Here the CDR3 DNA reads TGTGCCAGCAGCTCGGGGGGAGGGGACTTCGTTTCACCCCTCCACTTT.

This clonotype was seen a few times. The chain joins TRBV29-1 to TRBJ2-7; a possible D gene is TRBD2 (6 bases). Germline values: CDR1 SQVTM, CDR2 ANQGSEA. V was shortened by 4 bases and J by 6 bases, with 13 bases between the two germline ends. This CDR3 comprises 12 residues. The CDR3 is CSVVARGSEQYF. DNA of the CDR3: TGCAGCGTTGTTGCCCGGGGGAGCGAGCAGTACTTC.

The CDR3 spells CASSHGGVIAGLWYNEQFF. The CDR3 DNA follows: TGTGCCAGCAGCCACGGGGGGGTAATAGCGGGCCTGTGGTACAATGAGCAGTTCTTC. The chain links TRBV7-8 to TRBJ2-1; 8 bases line up with TRBD2. This CDR3 is built from 19 residues. CDR1 and CDR2 (germline): SGHVS, FQNEAQ. J gave up 4 bases and V 5 bases, and 19 bases lay outside the gene matches.

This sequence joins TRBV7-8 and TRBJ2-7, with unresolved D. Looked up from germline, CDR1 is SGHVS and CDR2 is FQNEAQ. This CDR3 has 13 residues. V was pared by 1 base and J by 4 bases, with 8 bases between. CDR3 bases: TGTGCCAGCAGCTTAGTTCCGGTTTACGAGCAGTACTTC. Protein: CASSLVPVYEQYF.

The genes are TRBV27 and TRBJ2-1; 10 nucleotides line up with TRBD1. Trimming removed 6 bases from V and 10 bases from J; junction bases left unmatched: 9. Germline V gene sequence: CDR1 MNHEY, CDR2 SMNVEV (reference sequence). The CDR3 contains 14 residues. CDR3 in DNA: TGTGCCAGCAGAGCCGGGACAGGGGTAATGGAGCAGTTCTTC. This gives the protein CASRAGTGVMEQFF.

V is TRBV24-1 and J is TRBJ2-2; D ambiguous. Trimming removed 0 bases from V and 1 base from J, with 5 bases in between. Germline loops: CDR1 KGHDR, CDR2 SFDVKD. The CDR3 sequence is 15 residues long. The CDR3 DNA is TGTGCCACCAGTGATTTGGGCAGGAACACCGGGGAGCTGTTTTTT. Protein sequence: CATSDLGRNTGELFF.

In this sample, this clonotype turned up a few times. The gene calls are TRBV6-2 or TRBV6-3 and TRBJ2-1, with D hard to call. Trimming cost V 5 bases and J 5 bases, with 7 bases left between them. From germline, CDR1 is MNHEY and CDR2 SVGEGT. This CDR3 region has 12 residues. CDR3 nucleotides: TGTGCCAGCAGTCCCGAGAACAATGAGCAGTTCTTC. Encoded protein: CASSPENNEQFF.

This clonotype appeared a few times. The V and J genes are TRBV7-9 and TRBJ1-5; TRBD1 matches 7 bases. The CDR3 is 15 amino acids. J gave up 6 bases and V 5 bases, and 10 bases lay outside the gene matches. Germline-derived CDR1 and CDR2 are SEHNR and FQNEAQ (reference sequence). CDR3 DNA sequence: TGTGCCAGCAGCCTAAGTTCGACAGGGTTTCAGCCCCAGCATTTT. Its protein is CASSLSSTGFQPQHF. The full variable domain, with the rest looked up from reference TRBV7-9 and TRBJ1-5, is DTGVSQNPRHKITKRGQNVTFRCDPISEHNRLYWYRQTLGQGPEFLTYFQNEAQLEKSRLLSDRFSAERPKGSFSTLEIQRTEQGDSAMYLCASSLSSTGFQPQHFGDGTRLSIL.

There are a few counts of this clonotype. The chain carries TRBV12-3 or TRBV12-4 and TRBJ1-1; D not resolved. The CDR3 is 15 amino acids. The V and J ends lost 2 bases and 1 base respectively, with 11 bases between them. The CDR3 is CASSLSGRANTEAFF. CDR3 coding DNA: TGTGCCAGCAGTTTATCCGGGAGGGCGAACACTGAAGCTTTCTTT.

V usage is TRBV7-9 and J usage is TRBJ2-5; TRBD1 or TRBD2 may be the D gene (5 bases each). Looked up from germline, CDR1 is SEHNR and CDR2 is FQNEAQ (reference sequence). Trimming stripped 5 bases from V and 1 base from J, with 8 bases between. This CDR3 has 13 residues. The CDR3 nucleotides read TGTGCCAGCAGCCCCGGGACCCAAGAGACCCAGTACTTC. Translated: CASSPGTQETQYF. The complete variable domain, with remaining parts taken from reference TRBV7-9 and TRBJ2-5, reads DTGVSQNPRHKITKRGQNVTFRCDPISEHNRLYWYRQTLGQGPEFLTYFQNEAQLEKSRLLSDRFSAERPKGSFSTLEIQRTEQGDSAMYLCASSPGTQETQYFGPGTRLLVL.